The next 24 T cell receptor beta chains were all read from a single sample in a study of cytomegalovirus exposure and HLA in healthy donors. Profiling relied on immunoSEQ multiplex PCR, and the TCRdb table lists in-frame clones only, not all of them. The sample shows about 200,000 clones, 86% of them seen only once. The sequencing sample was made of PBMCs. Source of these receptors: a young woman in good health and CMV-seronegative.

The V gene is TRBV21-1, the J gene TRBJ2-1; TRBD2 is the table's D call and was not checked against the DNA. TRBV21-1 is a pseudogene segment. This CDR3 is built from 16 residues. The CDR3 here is CASSESRTSGRNEQFF. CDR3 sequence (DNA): TGTGCCAGCAGCGAAAGCAGGACTAGCGGGAGAAATGAGCAGTTCTTC.

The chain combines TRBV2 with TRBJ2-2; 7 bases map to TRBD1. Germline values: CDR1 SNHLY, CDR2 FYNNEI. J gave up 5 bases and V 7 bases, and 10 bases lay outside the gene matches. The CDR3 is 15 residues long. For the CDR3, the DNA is TGTGCCAGCAAGTTGAGGGGGCTGAGGACCGGGGAGCTGTTTTTT. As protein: CASKLRGLRTGELFF.

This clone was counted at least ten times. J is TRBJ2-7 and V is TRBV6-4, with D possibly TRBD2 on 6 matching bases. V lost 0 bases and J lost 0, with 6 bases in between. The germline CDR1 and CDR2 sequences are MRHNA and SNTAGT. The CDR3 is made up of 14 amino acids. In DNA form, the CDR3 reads TGTGCCAGCAGTGACTCGACTAGCTCCTACGAGCAGTACTTC. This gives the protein CASSDSTSSYEQYF.

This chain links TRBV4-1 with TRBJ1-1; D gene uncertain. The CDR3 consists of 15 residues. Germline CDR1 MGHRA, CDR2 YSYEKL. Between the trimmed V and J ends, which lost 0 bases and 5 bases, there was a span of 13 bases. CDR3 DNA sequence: TGCGCCAGCAGCCAAGAGGGCAGGCCGGGGACTGAAGCTTTCTTT. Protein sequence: CASSQEGRPGTEAFF.

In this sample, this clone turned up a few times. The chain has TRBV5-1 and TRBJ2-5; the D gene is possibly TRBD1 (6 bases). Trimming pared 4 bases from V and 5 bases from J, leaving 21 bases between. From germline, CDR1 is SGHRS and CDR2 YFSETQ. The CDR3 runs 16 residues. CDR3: CASSLGGGIRVETQYF. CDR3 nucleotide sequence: TGCGCCAGCAGCCTTGGGGGCGGTATACGGGTTGAGACCCAGTACTTC.

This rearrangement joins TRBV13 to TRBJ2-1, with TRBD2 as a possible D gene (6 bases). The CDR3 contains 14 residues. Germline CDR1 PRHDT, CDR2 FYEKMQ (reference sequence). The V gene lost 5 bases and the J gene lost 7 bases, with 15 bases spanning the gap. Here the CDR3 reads CASSPTRSKNEQFF. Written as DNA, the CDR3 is TGTGCCAGCAGCCCGACTAGGTCTAAGAATGAGCAGTTCTTC. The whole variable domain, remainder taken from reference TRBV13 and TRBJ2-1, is AAGVIQSPRHLIKEKRETATLKCYPIPRHDTVYWYQQGPGQDPQFLISFYEKMQSDKGSIPDRFSAQQFSDYHSELNMSSLELGDSALYFCASSPTRSKNEQFFGPGTRLTVL.

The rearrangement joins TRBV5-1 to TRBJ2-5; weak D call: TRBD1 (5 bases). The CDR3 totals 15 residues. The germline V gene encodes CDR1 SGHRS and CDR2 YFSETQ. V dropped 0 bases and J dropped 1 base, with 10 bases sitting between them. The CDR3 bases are TGCGCCAGCAGCTTGGAGGCAGGGCCCCAAGAGACCCAGTACTTC. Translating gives CASSLEAGPQETQYF.

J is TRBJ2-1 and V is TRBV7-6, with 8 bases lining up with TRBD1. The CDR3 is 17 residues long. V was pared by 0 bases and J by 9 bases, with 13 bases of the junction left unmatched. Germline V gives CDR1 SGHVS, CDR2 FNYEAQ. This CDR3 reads CASSLAGGRTGHREQFF. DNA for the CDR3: TGTGCCAGCAGCTTAGCCGGAGGCAGGACAGGGCACCGTGAGCAGTTCTTC.

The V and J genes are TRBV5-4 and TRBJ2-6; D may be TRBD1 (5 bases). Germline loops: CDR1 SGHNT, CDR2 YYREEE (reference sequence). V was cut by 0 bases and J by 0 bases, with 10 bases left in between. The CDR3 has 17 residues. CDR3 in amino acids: CASSLGAGNSGANVLTF. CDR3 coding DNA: TGTGCCAGCAGCTTGGGGGCAGGGAACTCTGGGGCCAACGTCCTGACTTTC.

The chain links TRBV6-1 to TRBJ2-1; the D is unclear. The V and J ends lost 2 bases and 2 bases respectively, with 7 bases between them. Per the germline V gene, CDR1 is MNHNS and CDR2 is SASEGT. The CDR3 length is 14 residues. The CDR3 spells CASSESGPYNEQFF. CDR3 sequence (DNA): TGTGCCAGCAGTGAAAGTGGGCCCTACAATGAGCAGTTCTTC.

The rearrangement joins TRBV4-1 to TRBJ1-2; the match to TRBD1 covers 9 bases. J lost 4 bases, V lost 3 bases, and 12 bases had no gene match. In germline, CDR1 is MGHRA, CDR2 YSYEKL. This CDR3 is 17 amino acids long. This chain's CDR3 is CASSQEPGQGLSYGYTF. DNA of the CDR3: TGCGCCAGCAGCCAGGAACCGGGACAGGGACTTAGCTATGGCTACACCTTC.

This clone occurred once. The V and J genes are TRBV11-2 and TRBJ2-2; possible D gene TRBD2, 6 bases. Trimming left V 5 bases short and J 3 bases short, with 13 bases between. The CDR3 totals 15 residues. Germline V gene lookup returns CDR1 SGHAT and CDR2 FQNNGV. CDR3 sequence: CASSPGGLDTGELFF. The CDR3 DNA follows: TGTGCCAGCAGCCCTGGAGGGCTCGACACCGGGGAGCTGTTTTTT. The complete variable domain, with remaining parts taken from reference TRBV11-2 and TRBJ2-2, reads EAGVAQSPRYKIIEKRQSVAFWCNPISGHATLYWYQQILGQGPKLLIQFQNNGVVDDSQLPKDRFSAERLKGVDSTLKIQPAKLEDSAVYLCASSPGGLDTGELFFGEGSRLTVL.

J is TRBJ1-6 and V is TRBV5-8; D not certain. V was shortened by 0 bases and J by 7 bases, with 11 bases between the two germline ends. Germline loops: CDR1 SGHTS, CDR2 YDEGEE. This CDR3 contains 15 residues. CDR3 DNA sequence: TGTGCCAGCAGCTTGGCCCAGGTGTTGAATTCACCCCTCCACTTT. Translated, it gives CASSLAQVLNSPLHF.

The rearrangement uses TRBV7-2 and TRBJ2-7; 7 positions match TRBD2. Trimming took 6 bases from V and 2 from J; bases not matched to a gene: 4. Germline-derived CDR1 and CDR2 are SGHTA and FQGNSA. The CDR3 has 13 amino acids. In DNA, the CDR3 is TGTGCCAGCAGTCCTAGCGGTACCTACGAGCAGTACTTC. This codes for CASSPSGTYEQYF.

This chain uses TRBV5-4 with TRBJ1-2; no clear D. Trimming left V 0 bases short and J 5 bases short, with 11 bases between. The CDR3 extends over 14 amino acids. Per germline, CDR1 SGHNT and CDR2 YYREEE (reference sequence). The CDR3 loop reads CASSLGGGTYGYTF. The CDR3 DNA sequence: TGTGCCAGCAGCTTGGGGGGAGGCACATATGGCTACACCTTC.

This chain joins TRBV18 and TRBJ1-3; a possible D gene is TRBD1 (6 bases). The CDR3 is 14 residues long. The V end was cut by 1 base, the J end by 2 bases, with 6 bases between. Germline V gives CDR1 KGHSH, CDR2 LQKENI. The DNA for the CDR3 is TGTGCCAGCTCACCACAGGGGGCTGGAAACACCATATATTTT. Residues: CASSPQGAGNTIYF.

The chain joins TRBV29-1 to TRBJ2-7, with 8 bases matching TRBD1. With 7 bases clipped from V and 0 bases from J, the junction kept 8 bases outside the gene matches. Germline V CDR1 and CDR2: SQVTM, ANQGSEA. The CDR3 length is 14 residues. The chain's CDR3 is CSALGQGASYEQYF. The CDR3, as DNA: TGCAGCGCCTTAGGACAGGGCGCCTCCTACGAGCAGTACTTC.

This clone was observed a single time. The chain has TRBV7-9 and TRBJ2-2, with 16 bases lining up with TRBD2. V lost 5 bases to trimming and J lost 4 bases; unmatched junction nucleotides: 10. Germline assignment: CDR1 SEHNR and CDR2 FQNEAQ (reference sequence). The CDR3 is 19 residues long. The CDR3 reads CASSPLGLAGGRVTGELFF. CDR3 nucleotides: TGTGCCAGCAGCCCCCTGGGACTAGCGGGGGGGCGAGTCACCGGGGAGCTGTTTTTT.

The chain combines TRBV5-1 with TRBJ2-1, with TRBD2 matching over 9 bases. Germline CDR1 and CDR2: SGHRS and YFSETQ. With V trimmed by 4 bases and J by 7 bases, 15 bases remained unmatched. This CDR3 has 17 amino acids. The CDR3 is CASSRAGGRVFRNEQFF. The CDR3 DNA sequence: TGCGCCAGCAGCCGAGCGGGCGGGAGGGTTTTTAGGAATGAGCAGTTCTTC.

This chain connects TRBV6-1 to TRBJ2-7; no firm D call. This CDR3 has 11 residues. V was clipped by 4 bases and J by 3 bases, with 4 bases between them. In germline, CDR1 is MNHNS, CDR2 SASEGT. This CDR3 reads CASSGGYEQYF. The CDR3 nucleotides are TGTGCCAGCAGTGGAGGCTACGAGCAGTACTTC.

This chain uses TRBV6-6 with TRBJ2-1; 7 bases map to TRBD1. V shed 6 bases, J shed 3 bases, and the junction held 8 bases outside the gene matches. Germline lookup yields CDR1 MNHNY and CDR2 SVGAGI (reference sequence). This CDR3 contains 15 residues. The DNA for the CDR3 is TGTGCCAGCAGACGGGACAGTAGCCTCTACAATGAGCAGTTCTTC. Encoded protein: CASRRDSSLYNEQFF.

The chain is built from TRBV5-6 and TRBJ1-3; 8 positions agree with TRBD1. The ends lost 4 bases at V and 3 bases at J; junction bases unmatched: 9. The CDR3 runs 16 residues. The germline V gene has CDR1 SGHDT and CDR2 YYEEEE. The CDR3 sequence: CASSPRTGFGGNTIYF. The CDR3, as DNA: TGTGCCAGCAGCCCTAGGACAGGGTTCGGTGGAAACACCATATATTTT.

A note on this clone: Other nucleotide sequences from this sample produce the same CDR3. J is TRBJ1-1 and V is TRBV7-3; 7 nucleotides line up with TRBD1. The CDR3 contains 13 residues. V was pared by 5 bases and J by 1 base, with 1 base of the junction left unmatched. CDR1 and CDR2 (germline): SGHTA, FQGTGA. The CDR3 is CASSRDRNTEAFF. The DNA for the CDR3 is TGTGCCAGCAGCCGGGACAGGAACACTGAAGCTTTCTTT.

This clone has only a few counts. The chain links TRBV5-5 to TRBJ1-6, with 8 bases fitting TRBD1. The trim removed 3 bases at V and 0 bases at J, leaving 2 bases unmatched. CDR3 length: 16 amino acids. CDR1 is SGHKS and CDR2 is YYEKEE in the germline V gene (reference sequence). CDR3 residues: CASSWTGSSYNSPLHF. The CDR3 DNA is TGTGCCAGCAGCTGGACAGGGAGCTCCTATAATTCACCCCTCCACTTT.